This record looks at one TCR beta chain sequence and its context. Its target antigen remains unknown. The input lacks base qualities; no much larger clone sits a single base away. In total, 666 healthy bone marrow donors made up the cohort. Cohort members were all nominally healthy when sampled, although unrecorded immune exposures were likely present. The donor tested CMV seropositive, placing the donor among the 250 to 300 seropositive members of the cohort. A peripheral blood sample was collected from each donor, and TCR beta sequencing was performed on peripheral blood mononuclear cells. The Qiagen DNeasy Blood Extraction Kit was used to extract genomic DNA from the blood cell samples. The germline V gene (reference sequence) sets CDR1 to GTSNPN and CDR2 to SVGIG. From its cysteine to its phenylalanine, the CDR3 spans 14 amino acids. This entry keeps only the CDR3 DNA: 42 bases, framed from base 1. V has 0 bases trimmed and J has 4 bases trimmed; junction bases matching no gene number 2.

This sample is part of a study of cytomegalovirus exposure and HLA in healthy donors (dated by TCRdb to about 2017). Background for the entire study: According to an earlier analysis of 550 to 750 of the donors, roughly 180 million T cells yielded roughly 110 million unique TCR beta sequences and 276 Gb of sequence data. About 310 gigabases of sequencing data and approximately 80 million unique TCR sequences were included in an early release covering roughly 600 HLA-typed donors. Among the approximately 430 genotyped donors, approximately 76% belonged to the genetic ancestry cluster associated with self-reported Caucasian donors. The aim of the study was to test whether cataloging public T cell receptors could identify signatures of past pathogen exposure. The study used immunosequencing to profile the T cell repertoires of hundreds of subjects and linked those repertoires to cytomegalovirus serostatus. A separate validation cohort of over 95 different subjects was used in addition to the roughly 700-subject first cohort. To predict cytomegalovirus infection status, the study combined high-throughput TCR immunosequencing, statistical association of individual TCRs with disease status, and machine learning. In a later analysis, previously published TCR beta repertoires from 550 to 700 donors were re-analyzed and high-resolution HLA genotyping was added so that TCR occurrence patterns could be studied. Rather than using new phenotypic data, the later analysis identified candidate immune exposures from TCR beta sequences and from how often those sequences occurred across donors. An earlier analysis of 587 of the donors used high-throughput TCR beta sequencing to judge whether each TCR beta V gene segment behaved as functional or pseudogenic. Donor age, sex, ethnicity and CMV serostatus were collected together with the repertoire data. A later genetic analysis used genome-wide SNP genotypes for about 55% of the 666 donors, treating that subset as a discovery cohort. Every discovery cohort repertoire had been produced on one sequencing platform. HLA typing covered class I and class II loci at four-digit resolution. The number of typed donors differed by locus: roughly 620-640 for A, B, C, DRB1 and DQB1; 500 to 550 for DQA1; about 600 for DPA1; and some 430 for DPB1. Roughly 5 DR-DQ haplotypes were handled as single units for association and clustering because linkage in the cohort was strong. Among around 400 genotyped donors of the cohort, an average of around 240,000 unique TCR beta nucleotide sequences were sequenced per donor, roughly 18% of them non-productive. The full study reports these points: The study listed around 160 TCR beta chains as associated with cytomegalovirus. Correlated functional status among segregating V segments might be attributable to linkage disequilibrium, but an unknown experimental factor could not be ruled out. Several of the top co-occurrence clusters appeared to be linked to parvovirus B19, influenza, CMV and Epstein-Barr virus, according to a later analysis. The 87-base-pair reads could not distinguish some IMGT-functional V segments, including TRBV6-2 and TRBV6-3, so those segments were excluded. In vitro tests confirmed that a few of the cytomegalovirus-associated TCR beta chains recognize cytomegalovirus antigens. While some public TCRs were present in many individuals, most TCR sequences turned up only very rarely across donors. In an earlier analysis of more than 450 of the donors, most TCR beta V segments were observed in productive rearrangements about 90% or about 30% of the time, broadly matching IMGT annotations. The earlier analysis of 587 of the donors excluded seventeen rarely observed V segments, including chromosome 9 orphons, because counts were too low. Assigning TCR associations to individual alleles was difficult when HLA alleles, especially DR and DQ, strongly co-occurred. HLA typing was unavailable for some donors at each locus, so association tests used only the typed subset. A later analysis associated 16,951 TCR beta sequences with specific HLA alleles at a false discovery rate of 0.05. CMV serostatus was the only immune exposure information available for the cohort. A further reported finding was that TCR beta sequences accurately predicted the HLA-A and HLA-B alleles for most subjects in the first cohort. A later analysis found that TCR association rates varied across HLA loci, with DRB1 alleles showing the most associated TCRs and HLA-C alleles the fewest. The classifier was reported to diagnose cytomegalovirus status with high specificity and sensitivity in both the original cohort and the validation cohort. An association between a missense DCLRE1C variant and V-gene and J-gene trimming of TCR beta chains was found in a later genetic analysis and replicated in an independent cohort. In a later analysis, HLA-associated TCR beta chains were found to be more clonally expanded and to have lower generation probabilities than equally common non-associated chains. In a later analysis, most CMV-associated TCR beta chains were found to appear HLA-restricted, with HLA associations seemingly driven largely by CMV exposure. A group of highly shared sequence variants was considered likely to be a technical artifact of the sequencing pipeline. Compared with the roughly 710-donor mean, donors in an Asian-associated ancestry cluster had fewer N-insertions in productive TCRs, according to a later genetic analysis. According to the authors, the approach could potentially be generalized to other disease states and immunological phenotypes. Only TCR beta chains were sequenced in this cohort, and the absence of alpha or paired-chain data limited detectable features. Roughly uniform sequencing depth across donors was assumed in presence/absence analyses, although this assumption may not hold.

Library preparation used the immunoSEQ multiplex PCR assay. A mixture of 60 forward primers for TCR Vbeta segments and 13 reverse primers for TCR Jbeta segments was used in the multiplex PCR. The CDR3 region of rearranged TCR beta genes was amplified from genomic DNA with a multiplex PCR assay. On the Illumina HiSeq System, the amplified TCR beta libraries were sequenced as 87-base-pair reads. For the original study's pipeline: A later analysis counted approximately 84 million unique TCR beta chains across the 550 to 750 repertoires, and approximately 11 million of these chains were shared by at least two donors. Raw reads were error-corrected and collapsed into unique sequences with a nearest-neighbor algorithm that merged closely related sequences to remove PCR and sequencing errors. Alignment of CDR3 sequences to IMGT reference sequences was used to assign V, D and J gene segments. For a sequence to be retained, at least a six-nucleotide match to both a V gene segment and a J gene segment was required. A rearrangement was called productive if the CDR3 had no stop codons and remained in frame with V and J, and every other rearrangement was called non-productive. Following IMGT convention, CDR3 was defined as the stretch from the second conserved V-encoded cysteine to the conserved J-encoded phenylalanine. The earlier analysis of about 560 of the donors excluded any sequence lacking an unambiguous match to a single V gene segment. In an earlier analysis of around 590 of the donors, a V segment was called functional when productive rearrangements were above 56.7%, and segregating when the standard deviation between donors exceeded 5%. A statistical classification framework was developed to diagnose cytomegalovirus status using the catalog of TCR beta chain sequences. V and J gene assignment, in a later analysis, came from comparing TCR nucleotide sequences with IMGT/GENE-DB human TR gene sequences. Using the TCRdist pipeline, a later analysis assigned CDR3 sequences along with most-parsimonious VDJ recombination scenarios. In a later analysis, every TCR beta chain was defined by the combination of its CDR3 amino acid sequence and its V-gene family, and reads without a unique V-gene family were dropped. In a later analysis, 550 to 650 highly shared, low-generation-probability nucleotide sequences were removed to address suspected cross-contamination and a sequencing artifact. For each public chain, a later analysis derived a clonal expansion index from normalized ranks of inferred template counts within each repertoire. In a later analysis, generation probabilities were computed with a VDJ recombination model fitted to out-of-frame rearrangements, and the resulting probabilities were checked against IGoR. In a later analysis, hypergeometric tests were used to score TCR-TCR, TCR-HLA and TCR-CMV co-occurrence, with a repertoire-size bias correction applied to TCR pairs. A later analysis estimated false discovery rates by permuting HLA or CMV assignments 20 times. In a later analysis, co-occurring TCRs were grouped using DBSCAN, with TCRdist sequence similarity added in when clustering inside HLA-allele-positive subsets. For co-occurrence clustering, repertoires with fewer than 30,000 or more than 120,000 public chains were excluded, along with roughly 5 repertoires with anomalous nucleotide sharing. This immuneACCESS table, as held by TCRdb, lists in-frame sequences with V and J called but not all clones. Of the missing ones, under half trace to an unresolved V gene in checked studies; the others have no known cause. V and J calls and clone size come straight from that table; D and trimming were deduced from the DNA. A total of around 210,000 clones appear in this sample, roughly three quarters of them only once. Approximately 0.4% of the sample belongs to the ten largest clones.

The rearrangement combines TRBV30 with TRBJ1-4; 7 junctional bases match TRBD1. The clonotype was recovered from a male donor in good health and CMV-seropositive. The sequenced sample was PBMCs. The bases read TGTGCCTGGAGTGTAGGGACAGATAATGAAAAACTGTTTTTT. The encoded protein is CAWSVGTDNEKLFF.